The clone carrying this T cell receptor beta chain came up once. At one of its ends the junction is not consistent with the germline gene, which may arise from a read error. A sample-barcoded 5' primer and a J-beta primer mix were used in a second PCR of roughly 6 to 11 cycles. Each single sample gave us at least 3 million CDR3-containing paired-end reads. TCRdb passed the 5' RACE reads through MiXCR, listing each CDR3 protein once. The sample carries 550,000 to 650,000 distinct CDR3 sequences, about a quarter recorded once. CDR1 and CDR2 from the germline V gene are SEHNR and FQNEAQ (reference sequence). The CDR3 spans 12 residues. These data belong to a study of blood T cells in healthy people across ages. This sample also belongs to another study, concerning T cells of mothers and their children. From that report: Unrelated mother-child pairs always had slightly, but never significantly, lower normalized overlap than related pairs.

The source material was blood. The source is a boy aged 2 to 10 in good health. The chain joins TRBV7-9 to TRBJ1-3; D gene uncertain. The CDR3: CASSSARNTIYF. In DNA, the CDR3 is TGTGCCAGCAGCTCGGCCCGAAATACCATATATTTT.